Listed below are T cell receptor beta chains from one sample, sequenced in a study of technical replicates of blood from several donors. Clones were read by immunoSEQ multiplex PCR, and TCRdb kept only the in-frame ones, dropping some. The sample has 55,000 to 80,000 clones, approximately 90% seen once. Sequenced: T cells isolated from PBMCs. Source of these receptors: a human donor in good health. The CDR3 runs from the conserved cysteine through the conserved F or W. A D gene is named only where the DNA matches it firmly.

cdr3_aa: CASSHETPRAGNEQFF
cdr3_nt: TGTGCCAGCAGTCACGAGACGCCTAGAGCGGGCAATGAGCAGTTCTTC
j_call: TRBJ2-1
v_call: TRBV27
cdr3_length: 16
d_call: -

cdr3_aa: CASSLVYATNEKLFF
cdr3_nt: TGCGCCAGCAGCTTGGTTTATGCAACTAATGAAAAACTGTTTTTT
j_call: TRBJ1-4
v_call: TRBV5-1
cdr3_length: 15
d_call: -

cdr3_aa: CASSVALTDTQYF
cdr3_nt: TGTGCCAGCAGCGTAGCCCTAACAGATACGCAGTATTTT
j_call: TRBJ2-3
v_call: TRBV9
cdr3_length: 13
d_call: -

cdr3_aa: CASQTTGGTEAFF
cdr3_nt: TGTGCCAGCCAGACGACAGGGGGCACTGAAGCTTTCTTT
j_call: TRBJ1-1
v_call: TRBV18
cdr3_length: 13
d_call: TRBD1

cdr3_aa: CASSRRTGGDEQYF
cdr3_nt: TGTGCCAGCAGCCGTCGGACAGGGGGCGACGAGCAGTACTTC
j_call: TRBJ2-7
v_call: TRBV11-3
cdr3_length: 14
d_call: TRBD1

cdr3_aa: CASSLPFSGNTIYF
cdr3_nt: TGTGCCAGCAGCTTACCCTTTTCTGGAAACACCATATATTTT
j_call: TRBJ1-3
v_call: TRBV7-9
cdr3_length: 14
d_call: -

cdr3_aa: CATLGQGGYGYTF
cdr3_nt: TGTGCCACCCTGGGACAGGGCGGCTATGGCTACACCTTC
j_call: TRBJ1-2
v_call: TRBV6-5
cdr3_length: 13
d_call: TRBD1

cdr3_aa: CASSLGTGSSYEQYF
cdr3_nt: TGCGCCAGCAGCTTAGGGACAGGAAGCTCCTACGAGCAGTACTTC
j_call: TRBJ2-7
v_call: TRBV5-1
cdr3_length: 15
d_call: TRBD1

cdr3_aa: CASTPGGFNEKLFF
cdr3_nt: TGTGCCAGCACTCCAGGGGGGTTTAATGAAAAACTGTTTTTT
j_call: TRBJ1-4
v_call: TRBV6-5
cdr3_length: 14
d_call: TRBD1

cdr3_aa: CASSGGRDTALYSNQPQHF
cdr3_nt: TGTGCCAGCAGTGGGGGCCGGGACACCGCCCTCTATAGCAATCAGCCCCAGCATTTT
j_call: TRBJ1-5
v_call: TRBV2
cdr3_length: 19
d_call: -

cdr3_aa: CASRMGSQETQYF
cdr3_nt: TGTGCCAGCAGAATGGGGAGCCAAGAGACCCAGTACTTC
j_call: TRBJ2-5
v_call: TRBV27
cdr3_length: 13
d_call: -

cdr3_aa: CASSVTLGSYNEQFF
cdr3_nt: TGTGCCAGCAGCGTAACTCTAGGCTCCTACAATGAGCAGTTCTTC
j_call: TRBJ2-1
v_call: TRBV9
cdr3_length: 15
d_call: -

cdr3_aa: CSVVAGNTIYF
cdr3_nt: TGCAGCGTTGTGGCCGGAAACACCATATATTTT
j_call: TRBJ1-3
v_call: TRBV29-1
cdr3_length: 11
d_call: -

cdr3_aa: CASSLQTGLGEKLFF
cdr3_nt: TGCGCCAGCAGCCTTCAGACAGGGTTGGGGGAAAAACTGTTTTTT
j_call: TRBJ1-4
v_call: TRBV4-1
cdr3_length: 15
d_call: TRBD1

cdr3_aa: CASSQEPRGHNEKLFF
cdr3_nt: TGCGCCAGCAGCCAAGAACCCAGGGGTCATAATGAAAAACTGTTTTTT
j_call: TRBJ1-4
v_call: TRBV4-1
cdr3_length: 16
d_call: -

cdr3_aa: CASGAITGELFF
cdr3_nt: TGTGCCAGCGGAGCCATCACCGGGGAGCTGTTTTTT
j_call: TRBJ2-2
v_call: TRBV6-6
cdr3_length: 12
d_call: -

cdr3_aa: CASSQDRFYYEQYF
cdr3_nt: TGCGCCAGCAGCCAAGATCGGTTTTACTACGAGCAGTACTTC
j_call: TRBJ2-7
v_call: TRBV4-1
cdr3_length: 14
d_call: -

cdr3_aa: CASSLTLAGTDTQYF
cdr3_nt: TGTGCCAGCAGCTTAACCTTAGCGGGAACAGATACGCAGTATTTT
j_call: TRBJ2-3
v_call: TRBV7-2
cdr3_length: 15
d_call: TRBD2

cdr3_aa: CASGGASSTDTQYF
cdr3_nt: TGTGCCTCGGGAGGCGCATCTAGCACAGATACGCAGTATTTT
j_call: TRBJ2-3
v_call: TRBV19
cdr3_length: 14
d_call: TRBD2

cdr3_aa: CASSPLAGVDTQYF
cdr3_nt: TGCGCCAGCAGCCCCTTAGCGGGAGTAGATACGCAGTATTTT
j_call: TRBJ2-3
v_call: TRBV5-1
cdr3_length: 14
d_call: TRBD2

cdr3_aa: CASSLVPSANTGELFF
cdr3_nt: TGTGCCAGCAGCTTAGTACCTAGCGCGAACACCGGGGAGCTGTTTTTT
j_call: TRBJ2-2
v_call: TRBV11-2
cdr3_length: 16
d_call: -

cdr3_aa: CASSIGQGKTYEQYF
cdr3_nt: TGTGCCAGCAGCATCGGACAGGGAAAAACCTACGAGCAGTACTTC
j_call: TRBJ2-7
v_call: TRBV7-2
cdr3_length: 15
d_call: TRBD1

cdr3_aa: CASSLEGADTQYF
cdr3_nt: TGTGCCAGCAGTTTGGAGGGAGCAGATACGCAGTATTTT
j_call: TRBJ2-3
v_call: TRBV6-4
cdr3_length: 13
d_call: -

cdr3_aa: CASTSLDRHYGYTF
cdr3_nt: TGTGCCAGCACGTCTTTGGACAGGCACTATGGCTACACCTTC
j_call: TRBJ1-2
v_call: TRBV6-5
cdr3_length: 14
d_call: TRBD1